This entry lists 9 T cell receptor beta chains sequenced from one sample in a study of T-cell reconstitution after alpha-beta-depleted transplantation in children. Using unique molecular identifiers, the investigators prepared the TCRbeta library. TCRdb passed the PCR reads through MiXCR, listing each CDR3 protein once. The data hold a few hundred thousand distinct CDR3 sequences, with around 15% observed a single time. This specimen consisted of PBMCs, mostly from graft donor cells, obtained 360 days after TCRalphabeta/CD19-depleted stem cell transplant. These receptors were taken from a boy less than two years old who had a stem cell transplant for Wiskott-Aldrich syndrome, so the T cells may come from the graft donor.

This clonotype was observed a handful of times. The V gene is TRBV20-1, the J gene TRBJ2-4; 9 positions agree with TRBD1. V was pared by 5 bases and J by 2 bases, with 7 bases of the junction left unmatched. The CDR3 loop spans 15 amino acids. CDR1 is DFQATT, CDR2 SNEGSKA, per germline (reference sequence). CDR3 region: CSAAPGQGTKNIQYF. The DNA for the CDR3 is TGCAGTGCTGCCCCGGGACAGGGAACCAAAAACATTCAGTACTTC.

This clonotype has more than one count but fewer than ten. J is TRBJ2-7 and V is TRBV29-1, with D unresolved. In germline, CDR1 is SQVTM, CDR2 ANQGSEA. Trimming pared 4 bases from V and 2 bases from J, leaving 9 bases between. This CDR3 is 12 amino acids long. CDR3 loop: CSVGGTPYEQYF. The DNA of the CDR3 is TGCAGCGTTGGAGGAACCCCCTACGAGCAGTACTTC.

This clonotype was observed at least ten times. The chain carries TRBV10-3 and TRBJ2-1, with 11 bases matching TRBD2. V lost 10 bases to trimming and J lost 6 bases; unmatched junction nucleotides: 11. The germline V gene has CDR1 ENHRY and CDR2 SYGVKD. This CDR3 contains 15 residues. CDR3 sequence reads: CATSEPGLAANEQFF. The DNA of the CDR3 is TGTGCCACCTCAGAACCGGGACTAGCGGCCAATGAGCAGTTCTTC.

This clonotype has a handful of counts. J is TRBJ2-1 and V is TRBV5-1, with a weak D call TRBD1 (6 bases). Per germline, CDR1 SGHRS and CDR2 YFSETQ. The CDR3 runs 19 residues. V lost 2 bases and J lost 5, with 26 bases in between. The CDR3 nucleotides are TGCGCCAGCAGCTTAACCGTCGGCTCTGGGACACGTACCAACAATGAGCAGTTCTTC. As protein: CASSLTVGSGTRTNNEQFF.

This clonotype was observed a handful of times. The chain has TRBV7-9 and TRBJ2-5; 8 nucleotides agree with TRBD1. CDR3 length equals 17 residues. Per the germline V gene, CDR1 is SEHNR and CDR2 is FQNEAQ (reference sequence). The V and J ends lost 3 bases and 4 bases, in that order; junction bases with no gene match: 13. In DNA, the CDR3 is TGTGCCAGCAGCTTTGGATGGACTGGGACAGGAGGAGAGACCCAGTACTTC. This gives the protein CASSFGWTGTGGETQYF.

This clonotype has more than one count but fewer than ten. V usage is TRBV5-1 and J usage is TRBJ2-1; D ambiguous. Germline loops: CDR1 SGHRS, CDR2 YFSETQ. This CDR3 is built from 14 residues. Trimming left V 0 bases short and J 9 bases short, with 13 bases between. Here the CDR3 reads CASSLVPDEGEQFF. CDR3 in DNA: TGCGCCAGCAGCTTGGTCCCCGACGAAGGTGAGCAGTTCTTC.

This clonotype was detected a few times. V gene TRBV11-2 combines with J gene TRBJ1-1; no clear D. Germline CDR1 and CDR2: SGHAT and FQNNGV. The V gene lost 4 bases and the J gene lost 7 bases, with 19 bases spanning the gap. This CDR3 region has 15 residues. The CDR3 region is CASSSRMRAGNEAFF. Written as DNA, the CDR3 is TGTGCCAGCAGCTCCCGAATGAGGGCAGGAAATGAAGCTTTCTTT.

This clonotype was detected only once. The chain combines TRBV27 with TRBJ2-1; D remains unclear. CDR3 length: 14 amino acids. The germline V and J ends were trimmed by 5 bases and 7 bases, with 15 bases remaining between them. Germline-derived CDR1 and CDR2 are MNHEY and SMNVEV (reference sequence). The CDR3 region has the DNA TGTGCCAGCAGTCGATACGATGGGCGGAATGAGCAGTTCTTC. Its translation: CASSRYDGRNEQFF.

There are a few counts of this clonotype. The chain couples TRBV15 to TRBJ2-1, with TRBD2 as a possible D gene (5 bases). The CDR3 has 12 amino acids. V lost 4 bases and J lost 7, with 8 bases in between. Germline V lookup: CDR1 LNHNV, CDR2 YYDKDF (reference sequence). For the CDR3, the DNA is TGTGCCACCAGCATTACTAGGAATGAGCAGTTCTTC. Residues: CATSITRNEQFF. Supplemented by reference TRBV15 and TRBJ2-1, the full variable domain reads DAMVIQNPRYQVTQFGKPVTLSCSQTLNHNVMYWYQQKSSQAPKLLFHYYDKDFNNEADTPDNFQSRRPNTSFCFLDIRSPGLGDTAMYLCATSITRNEQFFGPGTRLTVL.